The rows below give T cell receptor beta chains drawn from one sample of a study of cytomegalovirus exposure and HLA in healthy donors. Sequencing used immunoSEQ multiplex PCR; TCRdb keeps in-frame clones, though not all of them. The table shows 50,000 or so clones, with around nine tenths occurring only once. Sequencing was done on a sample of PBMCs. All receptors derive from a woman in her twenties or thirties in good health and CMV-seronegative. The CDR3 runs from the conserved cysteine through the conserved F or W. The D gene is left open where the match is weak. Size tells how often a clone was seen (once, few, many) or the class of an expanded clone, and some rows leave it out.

DNA: TGTGCCATATTTTCCGGGGGTTTCGCAGACCGCCGCGCTGAAGCTTTCTTT; CDR3: CAIFSGGFADRRAEAFF; D: .; size: .; V: TRBV10-3; J: TRBJ1-1
DNA: TGTGCCAGTAGTCCGGGACTAGCGAGGAACACCGGGGAGCTGTTTTTT; CDR3: CASSPGLARNTGELFF; D: TRBD2; size: .; V: TRBV19; J: TRBJ2-2
DNA: TGTGCCAGCAACAAAAAGGTAGGGGGAGAGACTGAAGCTTTCTTT; CDR3: CASNKKVGGETEAFF; D: .; size: .; V: TRBV21-1; J: TRBJ1-1
DNA: TGTGCCAGCAGCGCTTGGGGGGGCGGCTACACCTTC; CDR3: CASSAWGGGYTF; D: .; size: .; V: TRBV6-5; J: TRBJ1-2
DNA: TGTGCCAGCAGCTCCCAGGGCGGGGTAGGTGAAGCTTTCTTT; CDR3: CASSSQGGVGEAFF; D: .; size: .; V: TRBV7-9; J: TRBJ1-1
DNA: TGTGCCTGGATCCCCCGGGGGCTAGCGGGAGGAGATACGCAGTATTTT; CDR3: CAWIPRGLAGGDTQYF; D: TRBD2; size: .; V: TRBV30; J: TRBJ2-3
DNA: TGTGCCAGCAGCCAAAGGACTAGCGGATACAATGAGCAGTTCTTC; CDR3: CASSQRTSGYNEQFF; D: TRBD2; size: .; V: TRBV7-2; J: TRBJ2-1
DNA: TGCGCCAGCAGGATAGCGGGAGGAACCGGGGAGCTGTTTTTT; CDR3: CASRIAGGTGELFF; D: TRBD2; size: .; V: TRBV5-1; J: TRBJ2-2
DNA: TGTGCCAGCAGTTTGACGGCAGTTGGGACTCCCTTTGGGGAGCAGTACTTC; CDR3: CASSLTAVGTPFGEQYF; D: .; size: .; V: TRBV28; J: TRBJ2-7
DNA: TGTGCCAGCAGCTTAACGACTCTCGCCTACAATGAGCAGTTCTTC; CDR3: CASSLTTLAYNEQFF; D: .; size: .; V: TRBV7-9; J: TRBJ2-1
DNA: TGTGCCAGCAGCCCGTCTACAGGGGGTTCCGGGGAGCTGTTTTTT; CDR3: CASSPSTGGSGELFF; D: TRBD1; size: .; V: TRBV7-8; J: TRBJ2-2
DNA: TGCGCCAGCACGCGGGACAGGGGTCCCCACAATGAGCAGTTCTTC; CDR3: CASTRDRGPHNEQFF; D: TRBD1; size: .; V: TRBV4-1; J: TRBJ2-1
DNA: TGTGCCAGCAGCCCCCCAGGACAGGGGGTAGGGGAAAAACTGTTTTTT; CDR3: CASSPPGQGVGEKLFF; D: TRBD1; size: .; V: TRBV5-4; J: TRBJ1-4
DNA: TGTGCCAGCAGCCCGCTAGCTTATGTGATCTACGAGCAGTACTTC; CDR3: CASSPLAYVIYEQYF; D: .; size: once; V: TRBV11-2; J: TRBJ2-7
DNA: TGTGCCAGCAGCGTAGTGGGAGAAACAGATACGCAGTATTTT; CDR3: CASSVVGETDTQYF; D: .; size: .; V: TRBV9; J: TRBJ2-3
DNA: TGCGCCAGCAGCTTGGGGGACAGGGCAGCGGATACGCAGTATTTT; CDR3: CASSLGDRAADTQYF; D: TRBD1; size: .; V: TRBV5-1; J: TRBJ2-3
DNA: TGCAGCGTTCAAGGAAGCGGGACCTACAATGAGCAGTTCTTC; CDR3: CSVQGSGTYNEQFF; D: TRBD2; size: .; V: TRBV29-1; J: TRBJ2-1
DNA: TGCGCCAGCAGCTTGGTGCCAGGGATGACTGAAGCTTTCTTT; CDR3: CASSLVPGMTEAFF; D: .; size: .; V: TRBV5-1; J: TRBJ1-1
DNA: TGTGCCAGTAGTATCTTGAATCAGCCCCAGCATTTT; CDR3: CASSILNQPQHF; D: .; size: .; V: TRBV19; J: TRBJ1-5
DNA: TGTGCCAGCAGTACTATCGGGACAGGGTATAATCAGCCCCAGCATTTT; CDR3: CASSTIGTGYNQPQHF; D: TRBD1; size: .; V: TRBV2; J: TRBJ1-5